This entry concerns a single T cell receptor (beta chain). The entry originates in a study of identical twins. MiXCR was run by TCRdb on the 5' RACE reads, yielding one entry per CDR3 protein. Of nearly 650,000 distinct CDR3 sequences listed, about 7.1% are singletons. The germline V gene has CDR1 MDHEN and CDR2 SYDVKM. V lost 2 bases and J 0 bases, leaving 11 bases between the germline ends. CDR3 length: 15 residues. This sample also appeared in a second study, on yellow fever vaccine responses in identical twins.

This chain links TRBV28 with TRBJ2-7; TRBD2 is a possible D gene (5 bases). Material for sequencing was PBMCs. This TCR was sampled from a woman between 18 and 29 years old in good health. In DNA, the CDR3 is TGTGCCAGCAGTTTAACGCGGGTCCTCTCCTACGAGCAGTACTTC. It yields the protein CASSLTRVLSYEQYF.